The following is a T cell receptor beta chain sequence with its context. This clonotype was seen more than once but under ten times. What antigen it recognizes has not been identified. No much larger clone exists at a distance of one base, and base qualities are not known. The data belong to a study (dated by TCRdb to about 2015). In the study overall: The study tested whether tumor-infiltrating Tregs in breast cancer are recruited from blood Tregs or converted in situ from other CD4+ T cell subsets. The paper's findings and limits, for the study overall: The TCR gene usage of tumor memory CD4+ T cells clustered together with blood and lymph node memory CD4+ cells and with lymph node naive CD4+ cells. The greatest overlap of tumor-infiltrating Treg TCR alpha and beta sequences was observed with tumor naive CD4+ T cells, followed by blood naive CD4+ T cells. The validation in the larger cohort was limited to a single TCR beta V-J rearrangement instead of whole repertoires.

Memory CD4+ T cells were isolated as CD4+CD45RO+CD25- cells. Tregs, naive and memory CD4+ T cells from tumor, blood and ipsilateral draining lymph nodes of a few breast cancer patients underwent full-length TCR alpha and beta sequencing. Tumor tissue, along with lymph nodes from ipsilateral axillary dissection, was perfused with PBS, minced, and then digested using collagenase I and hyaluronidase. A purity exceeding 90% was confirmed by FACS for the sorted cell populations. Full-length TCR variable regions were amplified by 5' RACE PCR using constant-region reverse primers, and then by semi-nested PCR using Nested Universal Primer A. Using the ReliaPrep RNA Cell Miniprep System, total RNA was extracted, and the SMARTer RACE 5'/3' Kit was then used to reverse transcribe the RNA into 5'RACE-ready cDNA. Multiplex adaptors were used to barcode full-length TCR alpha and beta libraries, and the barcoded libraries were sequenced on an Illumina MiSeq. In the authors' own workflow: For each of nine subset-tissue groups, sequencing data from the five patients were combined, and the groups were compared by unsupervised clustering of TCR gene usage. The Morisita-Horn index was used to calculate repertoire similarity, with shared sequences weighted according to their contribution to each repertoire. TCRdb itself trimmed the public reads at Q25 with fastp, ran MiXCR and retained productive beta chains. Duplicate CDR3 protein sequences are folded into a single record with the most common DNA and genes. What appears here as the V and J calls and clone size reflects TCRdb's work, not the paper's. This sample lists roughly 42,000 distinct CDR3 sequences; approximately 30% were detected once. Roughly 4.1% of the sample is in the top ten clones.

V is pared back by 0 bases and J by 4 bases, with 15 bases lying between the germline termini. The CDR3 contains 16 residues, cysteine and phenylalanine counted. Only the CDR3 DNA stays, 48 bases, in frame from base 1. The germline V gene encodes CDR1 SGHRS and CDR2 YFSETQ. The sample was tumor-infiltrating memory CD4+ T cells sorted from the breast tumor. According to the study, the label for this sample's cell subset or site signals: memory CD4+ T cells, CD4+CD45RO+CD25-. The receptor was isolated from a female donor with breast cancer. This chain is built from TRBV5-1 and TRBJ2-3; the D gene assignment is ambiguous. The CDR3 amino acid sequence is: CASSLAGQSLPDTQYF. The base sequence is TGCGCCAGCAGCTTGGCCGGGCAGTCCTTGCCAGATACGCAGTATTTT.